This T cell receptor beta chain came from a study of blood T cell repertoires in COVID-19. Overall study: From the United States, Italy and Spain came samples of acute and convalescent COVID-19. T cells, B-cell-depleted T cells, or PBMCs supplied cDNA or gDNA.

In the authors' methods: Amplified reference gene primers provided the basis for estimating nucleated cell counts. Clones were sequenced by immunoSEQ multiplex PCR, and TCRdb holds only the in-frame ones, with some missing. The V and J calls and clone size are taken from that table; D and trimming were inferred from the DNA. Altogether some 160,000 clones are present, 75% to 85% being singletons, with the ten largest covering 1.5%. Losses at the gene ends were 6 bases for V and 5 bases for J; bases not matched to a gene: 11. The CDR3 has 15 residues. Germline CDR1 and CDR2: SGHAT and FQNNGV. This receptor was identified in a human donor in a cohort sampled during active COVID-19. This chain connects TRBV11-2 to TRBJ2-7, with 9 bases fitting TRBD1. Sequenced material: peripheral blood. CDR3 sequence reads: CASSQAGQGRNEQYF. The CDR3 nucleotides are TGTGCCAGCAGTCAAGCGGGACAGGGAAGAAACGAGCAGTACTTC. Based on the CDR3 plus reference TRBV11-2 and TRBJ2-7, the full variable domain is EAGVAQSPRYKIIEKRQSVAFWCNPISGHATLYWYQQILGQGPKLLIQFQNNGVVDDSQLPKDRFSAERLKGVDSTLKIQPAKLEDSAVYLCASSQAGQGRNEQYFGPGTRLTVT.